This T cell receptor (beta chain) was retrieved from a study of blood T cell repertoires in COVID-19 (dated by TCRdb to the early 2020s). About the investigation overall: The collaborator samples originated in the United States, Italy and Spain and spanned the acute and convalescent phases of COVID-19. A de-identified subject ID, COVID-19 status, age in years and sex were almost always included in the sample metadata. The material from the prospective study consisted of cDNA or gDNA derived from T cells, B-cell-depleted T cells, or PBMCs. A freely available public database, intended as a resource for researchers studying the immune response to SARS-CoV-2, is where the repertoires were released. Samples were obtained from the ongoing ImmuneRACE study (first 160 participants) and from 1,200 or so subjects provided by 6 global collaborators. The dataset comprised deeply sampled blood TCRbeta repertoires from subjects exposed to, actively infected with, or recovered from COVID-19. Where available, HLA class I and class II types were taken from metadata supplied by the sample provider and were not determined by assay-based typing. Results the study describes overall, beyond this receptor: The quantity of clinical and demographic metadata differed by source and by participant and was supplied without curation.

TCRbeta CDR3 regions were amplified from genomic DNA using the immunoSEQ Assay, a bias-controlled multiplex PCR. On the study's bioinformatics: The number of nucleated cells in each sample was estimated by amplification of reference gene primers within the assay. Sequence reads were collapsed and filtered to measure the absolute abundance of every unique TCRbeta CDR3 rearrangement. For each sample, productive Simpson clonality was calculated as the square root of Simpson's diversity index over productive rearrangements. Here the immuneACCESS table is served through TCRdb, limited to in-frame sequences with V and J called. Missing clones are a known gap in these copies; in checked studies unresolved V genes cover under half, and the rest lacks a known reason. V, J and clone size are taken as reported in that table, and D and trimming were inferred from the DNA itself. This sample is represented by about 140,000 clones; approximately 80% of them were singletons. The top ten hold 1.5% to 2% of the sample.

As for this clone: The antigen it binds to is not known. Base qualities are not provided; no much larger clone lies one nucleotide away.

The germline V gene sets CDR1 to SGHDT and CDR2 to YYEEEE. V ends up 5 bases short and J 3 bases short, with an unmatched junction base count of 5. The CDR3 goes from the cysteine to the phenylalanine over 15 residues. Only the CDR3 part of the read is kept: 45 bases, read in frame from the first base. Participants in the prospective study were enrolled through a virtual design, were aged roughly 18 to 90 years, and lived in some 24 United States geographic areas. In the prospective study, cohorts were assigned on the basis of participant-reported clinical history obtained from a screening survey and a study questionnaire. Exposed participants had been in contact with someone with a PCR-confirmed or clinician-diagnosed COVID-19 case within 2 weeks of study entry. Each participant in the prospective study had whole blood, serum and a nasopharyngeal or oropharyngeal swab collected by mobile phlebotomists. Prospective study participants could optionally give additional blood draws and questionnaires over an approximately two-month period. Before DNA extraction, blood samples from the prospective study were shipped at room temperature or frozen.

The origin of this receptor is a woman under 30 who had been exposed to COVID-19. The chain is assembled from TRBV5-6 and TRBJ2-2, and TRBD1 matches 9 of the central bases. The sequenced sample consisted of PBMCs or T cells enriched from blood (not recorded which). The CDR3 sequence is CASRSRDRDTGELFF. Here is the DNA: TGTGCCAGCAGATCCCGGGACAGGGACACCGGGGAGCTGTTTTTT.